This passage covers 27 T cell receptor beta chains from one sample sequenced in a study of cytomegalovirus exposure and HLA in healthy donors. Clones were sequenced by immunoSEQ multiplex PCR, and TCRdb holds only the in-frame ones, with some missing. The table shows about 240,000 clones, with 86% occurring only once. The specimen was PBMCs. The receptors here all came from a woman aged 30 to 39 in good health and CMV-seropositive.

The chain combines TRBV9 with TRBJ2-7, with 13 bases matching TRBD2. With V trimmed by 1 base and J by 4 bases, 14 bases remained unmatched. Per the germline V gene, CDR1 is SGDLS and CDR2 is YYNGEE. The CDR3 length is 19 residues. The CDR3 spells CASSVSGTSGISPYYEQYF. The CDR3 DNA reads TGTGCCAGCAGCGTATCCGGGACTAGCGGGATCTCCCCATATTACGAGCAGTACTTC.

This clone was seen just once. V is TRBV5-1 and J is TRBJ1-5; D gene unclear. Trimming took 0 bases from V and 4 from J, leaving 8 bases between them. Germline-derived CDR1 and CDR2 are SGHRS and YFSETQ. The CDR3 length is 14 residues. The CDR3 loop reads CASSLAPGNQPQHF. The CDR3, as DNA: TGCGCCAGCAGCTTGGCCCCGGGGAATCAGCCCCAGCATTTT.

This chain connects TRBV18 to TRBJ2-7; no clear D. The CDR3 totals 12 residues. Trimming took 6 bases from V and 0 from J, leaving 6 bases between them. The germline V gene encodes CDR1 KGHSH and CDR2 LQKENI. Here the CDR3 DNA reads TGTGCCAGCTCCCCTTACTCCTACGAGCAGTACTTC. Protein sequence: CASSPYSYEQYF.

V is TRBV28 and J is TRBJ1-5; tentative D call: TRBD1 (5 bases). V lost 9 bases, J lost 2 bases, and 29 bases lay in between. Germline assignment: CDR1 MDHEN and CDR2 SYDVKM. CDR3 length: 19 amino acids. Here the CDR3 reads CASQRSKLSTKQGNQPQHF. The CDR3 nucleotides read TGTGCCAGTCAACGTTCTAAGTTGTCGACCAAACAGGGCAATCAGCCCCAGCATTTT.

The CDR3 nucleotides are TGTGCCACCCCGGCCCAGTACTTC. It encodes CATPAQYF. The chain uses TRBV6-8 and TRBJ2-5; no firm D call. The V gene lost 10 bases and the J gene lost 9 bases, with 6 bases spanning the gap. Per germline, CDR1 MNHGY and CDR2 SAAAGT. There are 8 residues in the CDR3.

This clone was observed a single time. The genes are TRBV5-1 and TRBJ1-1; perhaps TRBD1 as D (6 bases). CDR3 length: 13 residues. V was pared by 6 bases and J by 2 bases, with 11 bases between. The germline V gene encodes CDR1 SGHRS and CDR2 YFSETQ. The CDR3 DNA sequence: TGCGCCAGCACCACAGGGTTCAACACTGAAGCTTTCTTT. It translates to CASTTGFNTEAFF. Looking up the rest from reference TRBV5-1 and TRBJ1-1 gives the full variable domain: KAGVTQTPRYLIKTRGQQVTLSCSPISGHRSVSWYQQTPGQGLQFLFEYFSETQRNKGNFPGRFSGRQFSNSRSEMNVSTLELGDSALYLCASTTGFNTEAFFGQGTRLTVV.

This chain uses TRBV19 with TRBJ2-7; no reliable D call. The CDR3 consists of 13 residues. CDR1 is LNHDA and CDR2 is SQIVND in the germline V gene (reference sequence). V lost 3 bases and J 2 bases, leaving 8 bases between the germline ends. The CDR3 DNA reads as TGTGCCAGTAGTATCGCGGCGCCCTACGAGCAGTACTTC. Protein: CASSIAAPYEQYF.

The rearrangement joins TRBV5-1 to TRBJ2-3; 7 bases align to TRBD2. The CDR3 consists of 13 residues. The V gene's germline CDR1 is SGHRS and CDR2 YFSETQ. V shed 7 bases and J 4 bases; nucleotides not matched to a gene: 6. The CDR3 protein is CASQWEGPDTQYF. The CDR3 nucleotides are TGCGCCAGCCAATGGGAGGGACCAGATACGCAGTATTTT.

This clone occurred once. CDR3 in amino acids: CASSHSGIYNEQFF. The CDR3 DNA reads TGTGCCAGCAGCCACTCCGGTATATACAATGAGCAGTTCTTC. This chain links TRBV14 with TRBJ2-1, with D unresolved. This CDR3 region has 14 residues. V shed 3 bases and J shed 4 bases, with 10 bases lying between them. The germline CDR1 and CDR2 sequences are SGHDN and FVKESK.

The rearrangement uses TRBV27 and TRBJ2-7, with D unclear. The CDR3 contains 11 residues. CDR1 is MNHEY and CDR2 is SMNVEV in the germline V gene (reference sequence). V dropped 5 bases and J dropped 6 bases, with 8 bases sitting between them. The DNA for the CDR3 is TGTGCCAGCAGTACAGTGGGCGAGCAGTACTTC. This sequence encodes CASSTVGEQYF.

On this clone: The same CDR3 is also encoded by other DNA sequences in this sample. The gene calls are TRBV27 and TRBJ2-1; D remains ambiguous. Germline lookup yields CDR1 MNHEY and CDR2 SMNVEV (reference sequence). The CDR3 length is 13 residues. Trimming cost V 4 bases and J 0 bases, with 4 bases left between them. CDR3 DNA sequence: TGTGCCAGCAGTTCTAGCTCCTACAATGAGCAGTTCTTC. Protein sequence: CASSSSSYNEQFF.

The chain links TRBV10-3 to TRBJ2-1, with no clear D. The V gene's germline CDR1 is ENHRY and CDR2 SYGVKD. The CDR3 is 14 residues long. V shed 10 bases and J shed 2 bases, with 15 bases lying between them. In DNA, the CDR3 is TGTGCCACTGGAACAGTAGGAACCTACAATGAGCAGTTCTTC. Protein sequence: CATGTVGTYNEQFF.

This chain connects TRBV27 to TRBJ2-1; 8 bases map to TRBD2. The V and J ends lost 2 bases and 3 bases, in that order; junction bases with no gene match: 6. The CDR3 extends over 16 amino acids. The germline V gene has CDR1 MNHEY and CDR2 SMNVEV (reference sequence). CDR3 coding DNA: TGTGCCAGCAGTTTAGCGGGAGGCCTCGACTACAATGAGCAGTTCTTC. This codes for CASSLAGGLDYNEQFF.

The chain is built from TRBV19 and TRBJ1-5, with a possible D match to TRBD1 (6 bases). This CDR3 is 15 amino acids long. V was cut by 6 bases and J by 1 base, with 13 bases left in between. Germline V gives CDR1 LNHDA, CDR2 SQIVND (reference sequence). Written as DNA, the CDR3 is TGTGCCAGTAGCCCACAGGGACCGAGCAATCAGCCCCAGCATTTT. Translated, it gives CASSPQGPSNQPQHF.

The chain combines TRBV10-1 with TRBJ2-1, with 11 positions matching TRBD2. This CDR3 is 12 amino acids long. V lost 6 bases to trimming and J lost 10 bases; unmatched junction nucleotides: 2. Germline-derived CDR1 and CDR2 are WNHNN and SYGVQD (reference sequence). CDR3: CASSGTSGEQFF. The CDR3 DNA sequence: TGCGCCAGCAGCGGGACTAGCGGAGAGCAGTTCTTC.

With regard to this clone: Other DNA variants within this sample encode the same CDR3. This chain links TRBV7-2 with TRBJ2-7; D is possibly TRBD2 (5 bases). Deletions cut 3 bases from V and 2 bases from J, with 11 bases between. Per germline, CDR1 SGHTA and CDR2 FQGNSA. The CDR3 runs to 14 residues. The CDR3: CASSLGGGPYEQYF. CDR3 nucleotides: TGTGCCAGCAGCTTGGGCGGAGGCCCCTACGAGCAGTACTTC.

The rearrangement joins TRBV2 to TRBJ1-1, with 9 bases that match TRBD1. CDR1 is SNHLY, CDR2 FYNNEI, per germline. V trimming: 4 bases; J trimming: 0 bases; junction bases outside the gene matches: 12. This CDR3 has 18 amino acids. In nucleotides, the CDR3 is TGTGCCAGCAGTGGGACCGGGACAGGGTTTCGAATGAACACTGAAGCTTTCTTT. Translation: CASSGTGTGFRMNTEAFF.

This clone was observed once. The chain is built from TRBV29-1 and TRBJ2-7; 11 bases fit TRBD1. Losses at the gene ends were 6 bases for V and 7 bases for J; bases not matched to a gene: 14. Per the germline V gene, CDR1 is SQVTM and CDR2 is ANQGSEA. The CDR3 has 15 amino acids. The DNA of the CDR3 is TGCAGCGTGGAGTTGGGGGACAGGGGGTTAGGGGAGCAGTACTTC. Protein: CSVELGDRGLGEQYF.

This clone was observed a single time. The chain joins TRBV5-1 to TRBJ1-1, with D maybe TRBD1 (5 bases). Germline V gene lookup returns CDR1 SGHRS and CDR2 YFSETQ. The CDR3 totals 15 residues. The V end lost 3 bases, the J end lost 4 bases, and 16 bases lay between the germline ends. The CDR3 is CASSWAGGYGTEAFF. The DNA for the CDR3 is TGCGCCAGCAGCTGGGCTGGGGGGTATGGCACTGAAGCTTTCTTT.

The chain recombines TRBV6-5 with TRBJ2-3; D is unresolved. CDR1 is MNHEY and CDR2 is SVGAGI in the germline V gene. V was shortened by 5 bases and J by 1 base, with 10 bases between the two germline ends. The CDR3 contains 14 residues. Here the CDR3 reads CASSKRQGTDTQYF. The DNA of the CDR3 is TGTGCCAGCAGTAAACGGCAGGGCACAGATACGCAGTATTTT.

V and J are TRBV5-4 and TRBJ2-7, with 8 bases fitting TRBD1. The CDR3 is 16 amino acids. V trimming: 5 bases; J trimming: 0 bases; junction bases outside the gene matches: 10. Germline-derived CDR1 and CDR2 are SGHNT and YYREEE (reference sequence). CDR3 bases: TGTGCCAGCAGTACGTCCAGGGGGCATTCCTCCTACGAGCAGTACTTC. Protein: CASSTSRGHSSYEQYF.

The gene calls are TRBV11-3 and TRBJ2-3, with 14 bases aligning to TRBD2. With 5 bases clipped from V and 4 bases from J, the junction kept 2 bases outside the gene matches. Germline-derived CDR1 and CDR2 are SGHNT and YENEEA. This CDR3 spans 15 amino acids. CDR3 sequence reads: CASSAGLAGADTQYF. CDR3 nucleotides: TGTGCCAGCAGCGCGGGACTAGCGGGAGCAGATACGCAGTATTTT.

This clone was found once. The chain recombines TRBV30 with TRBJ2-2; D remains unclear. The CDR3 runs 13 residues. CDR1 is GTSNPN, CDR2 SVGIG, per germline (reference sequence). Trimming stripped 0 bases from V and 1 base from J, with 3 bases between. CDR3 bases: TGTGCCTGGAGTGTACAGAACACCGGGGAGCTGTTTTTT. It encodes CAWSVQNTGELFF.

This chain links TRBV27 with TRBJ1-1, with D perhaps matching TRBD1 (6 bases). Per the germline V gene, CDR1 is MNHEY and CDR2 is SMNVEV (reference sequence). The V end was cut by 2 bases, the J end by 4 bases, with 14 bases between. The CDR3 spans 15 residues. CDR3 nucleotides: TGTGCCAGCAGTTTAGAGGGGGGAGGGGGCACTGAAGCTTTCTTT. It encodes CASSLEGGGGTEAFF.

This chain links TRBV19 with TRBJ2-7, with D tentatively TRBD1 (5 bases). Looked up from germline, CDR1 is LNHDA and CDR2 is SQIVND (reference sequence). The CDR3 has 14 amino acids. V was clipped by 6 bases and J by 4 bases, with 16 bases between them. CDR3 nucleotide sequence: TGTGCCAGTAGAGAATCGTTACAGGTATACGAGCAGTACTTC. Encoded protein: CASRESLQVYEQYF.

The CDR3 nucleotides read TGTGCCAGAGCCTACGACAGGAACACTGAAGCTTTCTTT. This gives the protein CARAYDRNTEAFF. The V call is TRBV2, the J call TRBJ1-1, with D possibly matching TRBD1 (5 bases). The CDR3 length is 13 residues. The V end lost 9 bases, the J end lost 1 base, and 12 bases lay between the germline ends. Germline loops: CDR1 SNHLY, CDR2 FYNNEI.

The rearrangement uses TRBV7-2 and TRBJ2-4; D is possibly TRBD1 (5 bases). There are 14 residues in the CDR3. Per germline, CDR1 SGHTA and CDR2 FQGNSA. Between the trimmed V and J ends, which lost 1 base and 6 bases, there was a span of 10 bases. CDR3 amino acids: CASSLGGHPNIQYF. Written as DNA, the CDR3 is TGTGCCAGCAGCTTAGGTGGACACCCAAACATTCAGTACTTC.